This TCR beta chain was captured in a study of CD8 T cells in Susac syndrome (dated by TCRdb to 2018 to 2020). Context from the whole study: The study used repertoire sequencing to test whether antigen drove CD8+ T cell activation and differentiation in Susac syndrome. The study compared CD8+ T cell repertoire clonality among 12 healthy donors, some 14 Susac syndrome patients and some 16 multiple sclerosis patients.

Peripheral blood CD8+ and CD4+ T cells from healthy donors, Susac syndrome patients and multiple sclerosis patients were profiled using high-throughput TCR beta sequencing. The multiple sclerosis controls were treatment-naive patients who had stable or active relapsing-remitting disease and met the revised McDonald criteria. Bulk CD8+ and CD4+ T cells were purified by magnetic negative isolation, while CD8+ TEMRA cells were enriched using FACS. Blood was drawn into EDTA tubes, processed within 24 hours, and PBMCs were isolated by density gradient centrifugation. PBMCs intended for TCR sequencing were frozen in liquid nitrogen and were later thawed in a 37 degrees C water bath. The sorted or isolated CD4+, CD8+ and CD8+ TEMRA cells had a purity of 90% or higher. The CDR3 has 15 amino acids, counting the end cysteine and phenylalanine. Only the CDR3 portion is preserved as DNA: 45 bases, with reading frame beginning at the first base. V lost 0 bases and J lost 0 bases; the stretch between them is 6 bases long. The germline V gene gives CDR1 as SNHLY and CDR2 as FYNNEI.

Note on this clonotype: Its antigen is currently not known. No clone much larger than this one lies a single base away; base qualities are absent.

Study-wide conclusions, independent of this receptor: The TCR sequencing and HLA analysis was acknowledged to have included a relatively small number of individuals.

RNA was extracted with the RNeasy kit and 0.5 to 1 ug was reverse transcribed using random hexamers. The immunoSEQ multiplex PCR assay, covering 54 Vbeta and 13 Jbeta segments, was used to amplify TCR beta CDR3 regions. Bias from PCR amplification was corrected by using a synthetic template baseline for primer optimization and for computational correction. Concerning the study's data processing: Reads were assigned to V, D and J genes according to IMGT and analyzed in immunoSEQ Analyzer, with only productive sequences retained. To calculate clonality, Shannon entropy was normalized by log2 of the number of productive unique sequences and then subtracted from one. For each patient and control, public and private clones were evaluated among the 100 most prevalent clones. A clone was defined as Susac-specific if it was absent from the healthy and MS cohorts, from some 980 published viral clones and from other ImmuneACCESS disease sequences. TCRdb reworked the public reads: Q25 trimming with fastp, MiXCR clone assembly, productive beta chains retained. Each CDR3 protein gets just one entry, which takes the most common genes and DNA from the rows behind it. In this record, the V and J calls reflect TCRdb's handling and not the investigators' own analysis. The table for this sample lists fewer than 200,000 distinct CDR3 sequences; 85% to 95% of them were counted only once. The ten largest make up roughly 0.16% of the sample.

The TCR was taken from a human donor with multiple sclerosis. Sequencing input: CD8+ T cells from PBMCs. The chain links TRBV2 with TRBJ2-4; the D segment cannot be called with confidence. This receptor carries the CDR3 CASSEATLAKNIQYF. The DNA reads TGTGCCAGCAGTGAAGCCACCTTAGCCAAAAACATTCAGTACTTC. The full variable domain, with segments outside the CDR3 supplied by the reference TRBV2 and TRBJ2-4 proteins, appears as EPEVTQTPSHQVTQMGQEVILRCVPISNHLYFYWYRQILGQKVEFLVSFYNNEISEKSEIFDDQFSVERPDGSNFTLKIRSTKLEDSAMYFCASSEATLAKNIQYFGAGTRLSVL.